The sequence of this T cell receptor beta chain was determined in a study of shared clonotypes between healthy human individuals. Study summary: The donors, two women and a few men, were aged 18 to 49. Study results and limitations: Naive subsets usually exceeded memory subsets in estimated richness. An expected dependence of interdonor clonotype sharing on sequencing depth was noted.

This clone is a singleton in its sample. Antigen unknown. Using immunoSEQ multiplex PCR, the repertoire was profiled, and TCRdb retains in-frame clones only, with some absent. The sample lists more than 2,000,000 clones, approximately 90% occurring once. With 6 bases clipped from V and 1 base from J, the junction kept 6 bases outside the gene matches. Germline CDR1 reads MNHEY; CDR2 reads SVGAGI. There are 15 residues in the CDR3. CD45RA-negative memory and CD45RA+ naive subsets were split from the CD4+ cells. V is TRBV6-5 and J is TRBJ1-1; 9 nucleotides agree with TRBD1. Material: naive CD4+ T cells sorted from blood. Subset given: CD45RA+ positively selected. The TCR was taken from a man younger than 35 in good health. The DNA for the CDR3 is TGTGCCAGCAGCGGAGACAGGGGGTCGAACACTGAAGCTTTCTTT. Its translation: CASSGDRGSNTEAFF.